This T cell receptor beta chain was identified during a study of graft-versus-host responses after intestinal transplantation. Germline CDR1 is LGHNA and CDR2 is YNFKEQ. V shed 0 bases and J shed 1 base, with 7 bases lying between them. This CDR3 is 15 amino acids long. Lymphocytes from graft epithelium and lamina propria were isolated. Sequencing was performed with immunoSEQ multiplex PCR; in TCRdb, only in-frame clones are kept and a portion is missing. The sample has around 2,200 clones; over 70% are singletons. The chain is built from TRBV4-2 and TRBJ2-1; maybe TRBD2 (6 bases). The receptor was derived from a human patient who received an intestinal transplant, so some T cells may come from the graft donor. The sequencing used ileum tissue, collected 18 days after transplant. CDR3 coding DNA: TGTGCCAGCAGCCAAGATCGGGAGTCCTACAATGAGCAGTTCTTC. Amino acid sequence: CASSQDRESYNEQFF.